This TCR beta chain comes out of a study of untreated major depressive disorder. Study-level findings and limits: The sequencing tests were limited to three preselected Vbeta families. Compared with controls, depressed patients showed more TRBV05-01 (Vbeta 5.1) usage in CD4+ T cells.

Points on this clone: What it binds is unknown.

The assay was immunoSEQ multiplex PCR, and TCRdb's table has in-frame clones only and misses some. The repertoire consists of 20,000 or so clones, with approximately 81% occurring once and the leading ten covering 0.82%. Every participant had European ancestry. Controls lacked current or lifetime mood disorder and scored 5 or less on depressive symptoms. Trimming took 6 bases from V and 0 from J, leaving 9 bases between them. This CDR3 contains 13 residues. Germline V CDR1 and CDR2: MNHEY, SMNVEV (reference sequence). Sequencing was performed on CD4+ T cells from PBMCs. The gene calls are TRBV27 and TRBJ2-7; D unclear. This clonotype was obtained from a woman aged 25 to 39 in good health. CDR3 sequence (DNA): TGTGCCAGCAGGGGGAACCCCTCCTACGAGCAGTACTTC. This translates into CASRGNPSYEQYF.